This T cell receptor beta chain was identified in a study of T cell responses to AZD1222 COVID-19 vaccine (dated by TCRdb to the early 2020s). For context, the study as a whole: TCR sequencing was performed for 230 to 250 trial participants, of whom about 200 were given two doses of AZD1222 and around 26 were given two doses of MenACWY control vaccine. Trial participants were enrolled by age into 18-55, 56-69 and 70-plus year subgroups, with 148, 28 and 57 TCR-sequenced participants respectively.

As to this clone: Its target antigen remains unknown. No base quality values were provided; no much bigger clone lies one nucleotide off.

The paper's findings and limits, for the study overall: Reportedly, almost half of the unique spike-specific TCRs recognized epitopes lying outside the regions that are mutated in the B.1.351 and B.1.1.7 variants. Participants were mostly white British, with more females than males. The authors suggested clonal diversity may have been underestimated. After two AZD1222 doses, both the breadth and the depth of spike-specific TCRs were significantly higher than at day 0 and than in MenACWY recipients. Because no day 14 peak-response samples were available, the repertoires could be characterized only after the peak T cell response. The 56-69-year group was small, and its depth increase did not reach significance, likely because of low power. The vaccine-associated CD4 TCRs covered the entire spike protein, and the dominant responses fell in regions 160-218 and 743-854. Only five to seven AZD1222 recipients were SARS-CoV-2 seropositive at baseline, limiting conclusions about previously exposed vaccinees.

V sheds 0 bases and J sheds 6 bases, leaving 9 bases between their ends. The CDR3 runs 14 amino acids, cysteine and phenylalanine included. Of the read, only the CDR3 DNA is kept; its 42 bases are in frame from base 1. CDR1 is given as SGDLS and CDR2 as YYNGEE, both from the germline V gene. The CDR3 regions of human TCRbeta chains were subjected to immunosequencing. Under the source paper's analysis protocol: Repertoire TCRs were checked for matches against a reference library of SARS-CoV-2-specific TCRs that had been generated using the MIRA antigen-specificity platform. Breadth was defined as the fraction of unique TCRs that were SARS-CoV-2-associated. Depth was defined as the fraction of total T cells that were SARS-CoV-2-associated. Using the MIRA data, each spike-specific TCR was assigned both to the spike region to which the TCR was reactive and to a CD4 or CD8 class. Log10-transformed breadth and depth values were compared by one-way ANOVA with Sidak's multiple comparisons tests. Sourced from immuneACCESS, this table was stored by TCRdb with only in-frame sequences that have V and J called. A share of the clones is absent; for the studies checked, an unresolved V gene accounts for under half, and the remainder has no known explanation. That table is the source of V, J and clone size, and D and trimming were worked out from the DNA. For this sample there are approximately 200,000 clones; approximately 94% appear just once. Over 0.95% of the sample belongs to the ten largest clones.

Taken with the paper, the label for time point translates to: about 28 days (+/-7) after the second vaccine dose. Because spike-specific TCR depth and breadth did not differ between the two schedules, AZD1222 recipients who got a second dose at roughly 4 weeks were pooled with those who got a second dose at roughly 12 weeks. The vaccinee samples were drawn from two UK trials, COV001 and COV002, one of which was a single-blind randomized controlled phase 2/3 trial testing AZD1222 (ChAdOx1 nCoV-19) in healthy adults. For TCRbeta chain sequencing, PBMC samples from trial participants were taken at day 0 and at day 28 after the second dose.

The rearranged chain carries TRBV9 and TRBJ2-2; no confident D gene assignment can be made. The sample here was peripheral blood, taken 28 days after the second AZD1222 dose. This TCR was recovered from an adult who received the AZD1222 COVID-19 vaccine. DNA sequence: TGTGCCAGCAGCGTAGCCGAAAGGTCCGGGGAGCTGTTTTTT. Its product reads: CASSVAERSGELFF. With all but the CDR3 taken from the reference TRBV9 and TRBJ2-2 genes, the full variable domain is: DSGVTQTPKHLITATGQRVTLRCSPRSGDLSVYWYQQSLDQGLQFLIQYYNGEERAKGNILERFSAQQFPDLHSELNLSSLELGDSALYFCASSVAERSGELFFGEGSRLTVL.